A single sample gave rise to the 20 T cell receptor beta chains below, sequenced in a study of cytomegalovirus exposure and HLA in healthy donors. Using immunoSEQ multiplex PCR, the repertoire was profiled, and TCRdb retains in-frame clones only, with some absent. This table has 120,000 or so clones, more than 85% appearing once. The sample was PBMCs. The receptors were sampled from a man between 18 and 29 years old in good health and CMV-seropositive.

The chain recombines TRBV6-5 with TRBJ2-3, with 11 bases that match TRBD2. With V trimmed by 5 bases and J by 4 bases, 5 bases remained unmatched. CDR3 length: 15 amino acids. Germline V gives CDR1 MNHEY, CDR2 SVGAGI. The CDR3 DNA reads as TGTGCCAGCAGTGGTAGCGGGGGGGCACCAGATACGCAGTATTTT. Amino acid sequence: CASSGSGGAPDTQYF.

The V and J genes are TRBV19 and TRBJ2-7; weak D call: TRBD1 (6 bases). Germline V gene sequence: CDR1 LNHDA, CDR2 SQIVND (reference sequence). The CDR3 consists of 12 residues. The ends were cut back, 5 bases at V and 7 bases at J, with 12 bases in the middle. The CDR3 DNA is TGTGCCAGTAGTCCACAGGGTAGAGAGCAGTACTTC. Amino acids: CASSPQGREQYF.

This sequence joins TRBV6-4 and TRBJ2-2; D may be TRBD2 (6 bases). The CDR3 length is 18 residues. V was trimmed by 4 bases and J by 3 bases, leaving 21 bases between them. Germline values: CDR1 MRHNA, CDR2 SNTAGT. The CDR3, as DNA: TGTGCCAGCAGTGTGACCCAAGGGTTCAGGGAGGACACCGGGGAGCTGTTTTTT. This codes for CASSVTQGFREDTGELFF.

This clone was counted once. The chain carries TRBV4-1 and TRBJ2-5; 7 positions match TRBD2. CDR1 is MGHRA, CDR2 YSYEKL, per germline. This CDR3 contains 16 residues. The V gene end was trimmed by 3 bases and the J gene end by 1 base; junction bases not matched to a gene: 8. The CDR3 sequence: CASSQDLAGVQETQYF. The CDR3, as DNA: TGCGCCAGCAGCCAGGATCTCGCGGGGGTCCAAGAGACCCAGTACTTC.

V and J are TRBV4-2 and TRBJ2-7, with no clear D. Germline CDR1 LGHNA, CDR2 YNFKEQ. Trimming shortened V by 4 bases and J by 2 bases, and 9 bases separated the two germline ends. This CDR3 comprises 13 residues. The CDR3 reads CASSPTSAYEQYF. In DNA, the CDR3 is TGTGCCAGCAGCCCCACGAGTGCCTACGAGCAGTACTTC.

The chain is built from TRBV5-6 and TRBJ2-7; 9 bases map to TRBD1. CDR1 and CDR2 from the germline V gene are SGHDT and YYEEEE. CDR3 length: 14 residues. J lost 3 bases, V lost 5 bases, and 6 bases had no gene match. Here the CDR3 reads CASSSGTGFYEQYF. In DNA form, the CDR3 reads TGTGCCAGCAGTTCCGGGACAGGGTTCTACGAGCAGTACTTC.

The chain is built from TRBV9 and TRBJ2-1, with D perhaps matching TRBD1 (6 bases). Germline V gene data show CDR1 as SGDLS and CDR2 as YYNGEE. Trimming took off 4 bases at V and 4 bases at J, with 12 bases between the two ends. CDR3 length: 14 amino acids. The CDR3 DNA follows: TGTGCCAGCAGCCTCGGGGACATATACAATGAGCAGTTCTTC. This gives the protein CASSLGDIYNEQFF. Supplemented by reference TRBV9 and TRBJ2-1, the full variable domain reads DSGVTQTPKHLITATGQRVTLRCSPRSGDLSVYWYQQSLDQGLQFLIQYYNGEERAKGNILERFSAQQFPDLHSELNLSSLELGDSALYFCASSLGDIYNEQFFGPGTRLTVL.

The chain employs TRBV27 and TRBJ1-4, with D possibly being TRBD1 (6 bases). Germline CDR1 is MNHEY and CDR2 is SMNVEV (reference sequence). The CDR3 has 14 amino acids. Trimming removed 3 bases at V and 4 bases at J, with 9 bases between. DNA for the CDR3: TGTGCCAGCAGTTTCGACAGGTATAATGAAAAACTGTTTTTT. It translates to CASSFDRYNEKLFF. Combining the CDR3 with reference TRBV27 and TRBJ1-4 gives the whole variable domain EAQVTQNPRYLITVTGKKLTVTCSQNMNHEYMSWYRQDPGLGLRQIYYSMNVEVTDKGDVPEGYKVSRKEKRNFPLILESPSPNQTSLYFCASSFDRYNEKLFFGSGTQLSVL.

The rearrangement joins TRBV29-1 to TRBJ1-2; 8 bases fit TRBD1. V was pared by 4 bases and J by 6 bases, with 10 bases of the junction left unmatched. There are 14 residues in the CDR3. Germline assignment: CDR1 SQVTM and CDR2 ANQGSEA. In DNA, the CDR3 is TGCAGCGTTGGATCCGGGACAGGCTTCGATGGCTACACCTTC. Translation gives CSVGSGTGFDGYTF. Full variable domain (rest looked up from reference TRBV29-1 and TRBJ1-2): SAVISQKPSRDICQRGTSLTIQCQVDSQVTMMFWYRQQPGQSLTLIATANQGSEATYESGFVIDKFPISRPNLTFSTLTVSNMSPEDSSIYLCSVGSGTGFDGYTFGSGTRLTVV.

V is TRBV29-1 and J is TRBJ1-2; 12 bases agree with TRBD1. Germline V gives CDR1 SQVTM, CDR2 ANQGSEA. V lost 6 bases and J lost 7; bases outside the gene matches: 24. The length of the CDR3 is 19 residues. The DNA for the CDR3 is TGCAGCGTACGAAGGGTATATCAGGGACAGGGGGCGCCCAGGCGTGGCTACACCTTC. Amino acids: CSVRRVYQGQGAPRRGYTF.

The chain is built from TRBV5-6 and TRBJ1-6; D gene unclear. Per germline, CDR1 SGHDT and CDR2 YYEEEE. CDR3 size: 17 residues. V was clipped by 3 bases and J by 0 bases, with 13 bases between them. The CDR3 nucleotides read TGTGCCAGCAGCTCCGGTGAGGGAAGCTCCTATAATTCACCCCTCCACTTT. Translation: CASSSGEGSSYNSPLHF.

This clone was picked up a small number of times. The chain is built from TRBV19 and TRBJ1-1; 7 bases are a match to TRBD1. Losses at the gene ends were 6 bases for V and 4 bases for J; bases not matched to a gene: 2. Germline lookup yields CDR1 LNHDA and CDR2 SQIVND (reference sequence). The CDR3 covers 12 residues. The CDR3: CASRQGGTEAFF. In DNA form, the CDR3 reads TGTGCCAGTAGGCAGGGGGGCACTGAAGCTTTCTTT.

This chain connects TRBV19 to TRBJ2-2, with TRBD1 matching over 8 bases. CDR1 and CDR2 (germline): LNHDA, SQIVND (reference sequence). The J segment lost 9 bases and the V segment lost 4 bases, leaving 4 bases of the junction unmatched. This CDR3 region has 13 residues. CDR3 residues: CASSRTGNWELFF. The CDR3 bases are TGTGCCAGTAGTAGGACAGGGAACTGGGAGCTGTTTTTT.

The chain employs TRBV5-4 and TRBJ2-4; maybe TRBD2 (6 bases). CDR1 SGHNT and CDR2 YYREEE come from the germline V gene (reference sequence). The CDR3 runs 14 residues. Trimming left V 4 bases short and J 7 bases short, with 15 bases between. In nucleotides, the CDR3 is TGTGCCAGCAGCCCTTGGGGACTCGAGAACATTCAGTACTTC. This codes for CASSPWGLENIQYF. Filled out from reference TRBV5-4 and TRBJ2-4, the complete variable domain reads ETGVTQSPTHLIKTRGQQVTLRCSSQSGHNTVSWYQQALGQGPQFIFQYYREEENGRGNFPPRFSGLQFPNYSSELNVNALELDDSALYLCASSPWGLENIQYFGAGTRLSVL.

A single count supports this clone. Other nucleotide sequences from this sample produce the same CDR3. This chain links TRBV5-1 with TRBJ2-7; TRBD1 agrees at 9 bases. There are 14 residues in the CDR3. Germline CDR1 and CDR2: SGHRS and YFSETQ. With 4 bases clipped from V and 2 bases from J, the junction kept 4 bases outside the gene matches. CDR3 in amino acids: CASSPGQGAYEQYF. The CDR3 region has the DNA TGCGCCAGCAGCCCGGGACAGGGAGCCTACGAGCAGTACTTC.

The chain carries TRBV5-5 and TRBJ1-2, with TRBD1 as a possible D gene (5 bases). The germline CDR1 and CDR2 sequences are SGHKS and YYEKEE (reference sequence). The CDR3 consists of 14 residues. Trimming took off 2 bases at V and 0 bases at J, with 8 bases between the two ends. The CDR3 DNA follows: TGTGCCAGCAGCTTTAAGGGGACTAACTATGGCTACACCTTC. Translated: CASSFKGTNYGYTF.

This rearrangement joins TRBV29-1 to TRBJ1-1; no reliable D call. Trimming took 5 bases from V and 9 from J, leaving 10 bases between them. This CDR3 comprises 10 residues. Germline loops: CDR1 SQVTM, CDR2 ANQGSEA. The DNA of the CDR3 is TGCAGCGTTTGGGAGGCCCAAGCTTTCTTT. Translated, it gives CSVWEAQAFF. The full variable domain, completed using reference TRBV29-1 and TRBJ1-1, is SAVISQKPSRDICQRGTSLTIQCQVDSQVTMMFWYRQQPGQSLTLIATANQGSEATYESGFVIDKFPISRPNLTFSTLTVSNMSPEDSSIYLCSVWEAQAFFGQGTRLTVV.

DNA of the CDR3: TGCGCCAGCAGCTTACAGGGGAAGGGGACTGAAGCTTTCTTT. Encoded protein: CASSLQGKGTEAFF. The J gene is TRBJ1-1, the V gene TRBV5-1; 7 positions match TRBD1. The CDR3 spans 14 residues. CDR1 SGHRS and CDR2 YFSETQ come from the germline V gene. After removal of 2 bases from V and 5 bases from J, the junction contained 6 bases not matched to a gene.

The chain employs TRBV7-9 and TRBJ2-5; 13 bases are shared with TRBD2. Germline CDR1 reads SEHNR; CDR2 reads FQNEAQ (reference sequence). V dropped 5 bases and J dropped 1; count of bases not matched to a gene: 1. The CDR3 is 15 residues long. The CDR3: CASSRLAGGQETQYF. The CDR3 DNA sequence: TGTGCCAGCAGCAGACTAGCGGGGGGCCAAGAGACCCAGTACTTC.

The chain carries TRBV27 and TRBJ2-7, with TRBD1 matching over 10 bases. CDR1 is MNHEY, CDR2 SMNVEV, per germline (reference sequence). Trimming took 2 bases from V and 4 from J; bases not matched to a gene: 8. The CDR3 runs to 16 residues. The CDR3 DNA follows: TGTGCCAGCAGTTTAAGGTCGGGACAGGGGATATACGAGCAGTACTTC. It yields the protein CASSLRSGQGIYEQYF.